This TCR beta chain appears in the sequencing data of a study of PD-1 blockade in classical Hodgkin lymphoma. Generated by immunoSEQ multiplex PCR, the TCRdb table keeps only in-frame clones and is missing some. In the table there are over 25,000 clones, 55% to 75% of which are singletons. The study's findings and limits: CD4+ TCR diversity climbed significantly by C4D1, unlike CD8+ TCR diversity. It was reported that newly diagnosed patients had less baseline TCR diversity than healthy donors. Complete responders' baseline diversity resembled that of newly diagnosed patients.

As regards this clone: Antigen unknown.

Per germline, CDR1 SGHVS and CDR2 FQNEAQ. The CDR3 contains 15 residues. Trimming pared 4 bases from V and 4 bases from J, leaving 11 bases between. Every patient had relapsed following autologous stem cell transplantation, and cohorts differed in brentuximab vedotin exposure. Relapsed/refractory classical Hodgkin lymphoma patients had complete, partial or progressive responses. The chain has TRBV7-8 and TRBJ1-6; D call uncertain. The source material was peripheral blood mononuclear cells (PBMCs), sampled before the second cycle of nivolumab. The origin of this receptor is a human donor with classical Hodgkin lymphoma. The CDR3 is CASSSKDRYNSPLHF. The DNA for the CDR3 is TGTGCCAGCAGCTCGAAGGACCGGTATAATTCACCCCTCCACTTT.